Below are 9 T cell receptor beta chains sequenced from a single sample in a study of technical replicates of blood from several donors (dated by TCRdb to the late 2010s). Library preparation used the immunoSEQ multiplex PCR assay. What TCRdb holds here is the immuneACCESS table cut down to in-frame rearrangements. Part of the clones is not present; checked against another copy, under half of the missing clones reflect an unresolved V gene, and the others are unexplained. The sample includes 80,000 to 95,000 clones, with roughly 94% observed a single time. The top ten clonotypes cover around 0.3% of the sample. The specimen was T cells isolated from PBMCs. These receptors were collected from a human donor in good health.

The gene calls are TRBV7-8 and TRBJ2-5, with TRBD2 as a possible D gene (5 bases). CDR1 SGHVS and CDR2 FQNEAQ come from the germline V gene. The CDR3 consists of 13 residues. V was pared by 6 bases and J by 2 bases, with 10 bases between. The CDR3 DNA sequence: TGTGCCAGCAGTTGGACGGGACAAGAGACCCAGTACTTC. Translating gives CASSWTGQETQYF.

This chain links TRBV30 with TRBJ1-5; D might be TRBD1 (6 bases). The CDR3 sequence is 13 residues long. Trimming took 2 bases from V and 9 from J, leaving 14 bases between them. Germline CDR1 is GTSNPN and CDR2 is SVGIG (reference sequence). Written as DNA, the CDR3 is TGTGCCTGGAGTCGGGGGGGCATGGGGCCCCAGCATTTT. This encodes CAWSRGGMGPQHF. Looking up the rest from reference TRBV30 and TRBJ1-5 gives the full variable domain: SQTIHQWPATLVQPVGSPLSLECTVEGTSNPNLYWYRQAAGRGLQLLFYSVGIGQISSEVPQNLSASRPQDRQFILSSKKLLLSDSGFYLCAWSRGGMGPQHFGDGTRLSIL.

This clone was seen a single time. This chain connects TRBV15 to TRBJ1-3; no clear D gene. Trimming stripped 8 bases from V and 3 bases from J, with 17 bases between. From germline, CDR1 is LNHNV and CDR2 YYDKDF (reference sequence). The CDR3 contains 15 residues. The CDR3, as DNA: TGTGCCACCCGGGTTACCGGAGGTGGTGGAAACACCATATATTTT. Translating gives CATRVTGGGGNTIYF.

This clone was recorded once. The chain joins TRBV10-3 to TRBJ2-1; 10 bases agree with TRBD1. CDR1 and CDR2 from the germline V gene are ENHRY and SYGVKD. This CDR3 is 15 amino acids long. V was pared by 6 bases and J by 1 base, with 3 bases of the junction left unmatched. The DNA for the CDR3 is TGTGCCATCAGAGCGGGACAGGGGTCCTACAATGAGCAGTTCTTC. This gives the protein CAIRAGQGSYNEQFF.

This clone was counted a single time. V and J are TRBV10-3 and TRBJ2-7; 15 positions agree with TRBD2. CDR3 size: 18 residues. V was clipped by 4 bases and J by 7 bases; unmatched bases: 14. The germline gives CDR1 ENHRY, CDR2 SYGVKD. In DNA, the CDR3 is TGTGCCATCAGTGCTGAGGGACTAGCGGGGGGTACTATTCATGAGCAGTACTTC. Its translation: CAISAEGLAGGTIHEQYF.

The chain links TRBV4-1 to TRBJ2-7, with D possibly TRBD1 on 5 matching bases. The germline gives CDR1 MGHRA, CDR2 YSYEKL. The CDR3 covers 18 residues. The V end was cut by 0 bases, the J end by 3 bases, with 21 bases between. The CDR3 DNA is TGCGCCAGCAGCCAAGATCTCCAGAACTGGGGCCCGGGCTACGAGCAGTACTTC. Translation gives CASSQDLQNWGPGYEQYF.

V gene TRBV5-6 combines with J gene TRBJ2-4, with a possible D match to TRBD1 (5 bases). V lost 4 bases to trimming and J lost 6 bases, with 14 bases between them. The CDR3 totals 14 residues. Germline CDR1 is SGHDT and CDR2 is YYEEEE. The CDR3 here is CASSPNGARNIQYF. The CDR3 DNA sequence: TGTGCCAGCAGCCCTAATGGGGCGAGAAACATTCAGTACTTC.

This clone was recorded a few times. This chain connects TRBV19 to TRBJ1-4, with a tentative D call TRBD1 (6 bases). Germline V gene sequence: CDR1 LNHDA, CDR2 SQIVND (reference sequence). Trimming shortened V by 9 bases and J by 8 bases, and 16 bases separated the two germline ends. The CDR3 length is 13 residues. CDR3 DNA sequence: TGTGCCAGCTATTACAGGGAGCGGGAAAAACTGTTTTTT. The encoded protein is CASYYREREKLFF. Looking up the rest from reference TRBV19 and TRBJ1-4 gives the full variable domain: DGGITQSPKYLFRKEGQNVTLSCEQNLNHDAMYWYRQDPGQGLRLIYYSQIVNDFQKGDIAEGYSVSREKKESFPLTVTSAQKNPTAFYLCASYYREREKLFFGSGTQLSVL.

DNA of the CDR3: TGTGCCAGCAGCTTGTGGACAGGGGTGGACGAGCAGTACTTC. It specifies CASSLWTGVDEQYF. The V call is TRBV5-4, the J call TRBJ2-7; 9 bases agree with TRBD1. The CDR3 has 14 amino acids. CDR1 and CDR2 from the germline V gene are SGHNT and YYREEE (reference sequence). The V and J ends lost 1 base and 5 bases, in that order; junction bases with no gene match: 4. Filled out from reference TRBV5-4 and TRBJ2-7, the complete variable domain reads ETGVTQSPTHLIKTRGQQVTLRCSSQSGHNTVSWYQQALGQGPQFIFQYYREEENGRGNFPPRFSGLQFPNYSSELNVNALELDDSALYLCASSLWTGVDEQYFGPGTRLTVT.